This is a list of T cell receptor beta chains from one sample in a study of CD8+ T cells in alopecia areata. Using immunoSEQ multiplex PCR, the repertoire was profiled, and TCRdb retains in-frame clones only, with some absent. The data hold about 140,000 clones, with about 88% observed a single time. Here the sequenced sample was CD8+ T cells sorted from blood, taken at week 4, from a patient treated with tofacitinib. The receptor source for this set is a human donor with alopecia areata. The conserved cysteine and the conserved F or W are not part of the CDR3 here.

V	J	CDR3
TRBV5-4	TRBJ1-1	ASSLGFMNTEAF
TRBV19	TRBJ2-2	ASSIEGGELF
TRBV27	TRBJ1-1	ASSLYGSTEAF
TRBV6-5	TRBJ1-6	ASKTGENNSPLH
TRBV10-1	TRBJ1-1	ASSESTGDGTEAF
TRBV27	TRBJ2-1	ASKLTPGGSVNEQF
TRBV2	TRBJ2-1	ASSYGLAGPYNEQF
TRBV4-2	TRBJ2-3	ASSPRLDTDTQY
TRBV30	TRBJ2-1	AWRNRGGYEQF
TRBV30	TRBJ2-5	ALDSGQGETQY
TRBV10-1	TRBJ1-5	ASSENSNQPQH
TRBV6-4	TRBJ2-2	ASRRDRRHKNTGELF
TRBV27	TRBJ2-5	ASSFGGTQETQY
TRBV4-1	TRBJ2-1	ASSQVGNNEQF
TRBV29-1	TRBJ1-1	SVPGGHNTEAF
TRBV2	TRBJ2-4	ARNRQGAPKNIQY
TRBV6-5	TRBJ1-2	ASSSYGYGYT
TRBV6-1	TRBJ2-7	ASTYRYEQY
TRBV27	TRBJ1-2	ASSLGVGTTGYT